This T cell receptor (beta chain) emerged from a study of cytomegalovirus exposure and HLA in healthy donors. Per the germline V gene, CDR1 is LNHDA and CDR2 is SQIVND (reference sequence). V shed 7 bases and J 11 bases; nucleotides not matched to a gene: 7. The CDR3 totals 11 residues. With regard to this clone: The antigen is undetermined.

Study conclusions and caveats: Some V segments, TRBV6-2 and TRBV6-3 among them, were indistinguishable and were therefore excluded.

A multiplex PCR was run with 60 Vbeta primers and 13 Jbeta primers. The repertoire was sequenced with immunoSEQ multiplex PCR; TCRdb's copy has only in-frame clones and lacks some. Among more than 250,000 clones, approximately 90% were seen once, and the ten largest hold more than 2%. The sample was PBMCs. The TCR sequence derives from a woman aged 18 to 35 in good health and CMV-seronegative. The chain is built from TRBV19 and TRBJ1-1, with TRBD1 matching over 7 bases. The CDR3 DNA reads TGTGCCAGTACCCTGGACAGGCAGGCTTTCTTT. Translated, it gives CASTLDRQAFF.